This entry describes one T cell receptor (beta chain). This sample is drawn from a study of blood T cell repertoires in COVID-19. Study summary: The analysed material was cDNA or gDNA that came from T cells, B-cell-depleted T cells, or PBMCs.

Some clones are missing from TCRdb's copy, which holds only in-frame ones; the method was immunoSEQ multiplex PCR. The sample has 71,000 or so clones, 90% seen once. This TCR was recovered from a young woman with acute or convalescent COVID-19. Sample: peripheral blood.

Here the CDR3 reads CASSLFHRANTEAFF. CDR3 DNA sequence: TGTGCCAGCAGCTTGTTTCACAGGGCAAACACTGAAGCTTTCTTT. V and J are TRBV5-4 and TRBJ1-1; a weak D match, TRBD1 (6 bases). CDR3 length: 15 residues. The V end lost 1 base, the J end lost 2 bases, and 12 bases lay between the germline ends. Germline assignment: CDR1 SGHNT and CDR2 YYREEE (reference sequence).